The 32 T cell receptor beta chains below were found in one sample sequenced in a study of blood T cell repertoires in COVID-19. Clones were read by immunoSEQ multiplex PCR, and TCRdb kept only the in-frame ones, dropping some. This sample has hundreds of thousands of clones; approximately 80% occur once, and the top ten carry over 8%. Material: peripheral blood. These receptors came from a woman over 75 with acute or convalescent COVID-19.

This chain links TRBV3-1 (or the pseudogene TRBV3-2) with TRBJ1-2; 7 nucleotides agree with TRBD1. J lost 8 bases, V lost 4 bases, and 13 bases had no gene match. Germline values: CDR1 LGHDT, CDR2 YNNKEL (reference sequence). The CDR3 sequence is 15 residues long. For the CDR3, the DNA is TGTGCCAGCAGCCCCTGGGGACAGAGCAAAACAGGCTACACCTTC. Protein product: CASSPWGQSKTGYTF.

The V call is TRBV7-9, the J call TRBJ1-1; maybe TRBD1 (6 bases). The CDR3 sequence is 15 residues long. Deletions cut 5 bases from V and 4 bases from J, with 17 bases between. Germline V gives CDR1 SEHNR, CDR2 FQNEAQ (reference sequence). This CDR3 is CASSTRQVGITEAFF. DNA for the CDR3: TGTGCCAGCAGCACGAGACAGGTGGGGATCACTGAAGCTTTCTTT.

The chain joins TRBV5-3 to TRBJ1-5; D is uncertain. TRBV5-3 is placed among ORFs of uncertain function. Trimming took off 0 bases at V and 0 bases at J, with 10 bases between the two ends. This CDR3 spans 16 amino acids. The CDR3 region has the DNA TGTGCCAGAAGCTTGGGTCCAGGTTATAGCAATCAGCCCCAGCATTTT. Amino acids: CARSLGPGYSNQPQHF.

Comments on this clone: Other nucleotide sequences from this sample produce the same CDR3. The chain uses TRBV5-6 and TRBJ1-2; perhaps TRBD1 as D (6 bases). Trimming left V 0 bases short and J 3 bases short, with 9 bases between. CDR1 is SGHDT and CDR2 is YYEEEE in the germline V gene. The CDR3 has 14 residues. The CDR3 bases are TGTGCCAGCAGCTTGGTGGGACAACACTATGGCTACACCTTC. Residues: CASSLVGQHYGYTF.

The chain recombines TRBV28 with TRBJ1-6, with D maybe TRBD1 (5 bases). The V end was cut by 7 bases, the J end by 8 bases, with 15 bases between. The length of the CDR3 is 14 residues. CDR1 and CDR2 (germline): MDHEN, SYDVKM. CDR3 nucleotides: TGTGCCAGCACCGTGGCGGGGGTCCATTCACCCCTCCACTTT. It codes for CASTVAGVHSPLHF.

V usage is TRBV28 and J usage is TRBJ1-6, with D hard to call. Germline CDR1 and CDR2: MDHEN and SYDVKM. V was cut by 4 bases and J by 3 bases, with 13 bases left in between. The CDR3 covers 16 residues. The CDR3 DNA sequence: TGTGCCAGCAGTTCCGATCCAGTCCTCTATAATTCACCCCTCCACTTT. This codes for CASSSDPVLYNSPLHF.

The CDR3 protein is CASSPGKGSYNEQFF. In DNA form, the CDR3 reads TGTGCCAGCAGCCCAGGGAAGGGATCCTACAATGAGCAGTTCTTC. The V gene is TRBV7-2, the J gene TRBJ2-1; weak D call: TRBD1 (5 bases). The CDR3 is 15 amino acids. Trimming stripped 5 bases from V and 1 base from J, with 12 bases between. The V gene's germline CDR1 is SGHTA and CDR2 FQGNSA.

This clone occurred once. The CDR3 reads CASNMGQASTDTQYF. CDR3 nucleotides: TGTGCCAGCAATATGGGACAGGCGAGCACAGATACGCAGTATTTT. The chain couples TRBV25-1 to TRBJ2-3, with 8 bases that match TRBD1. This CDR3 comprises 15 residues. Germline CDR1 and CDR2: MGHDK and SYGVNS. Trimming cost V 7 bases and J 0 bases; bases outside gene matches: 6.

The chain links TRBV9 to TRBJ1-6; 7 bases align to TRBD1. V shed 0 bases and J 7 bases; nucleotides not matched to a gene: 7. This CDR3 spans 16 amino acids. The germline gives CDR1 SGDLS, CDR2 YYNGEE. The CDR3 protein is CASSVGQGVGNSPLHF. The CDR3 nucleotides are TGTGCCAGCAGCGTAGGGCAGGGGGTGGGGAATTCACCCCTCCACTTT.

V is TRBV28 and J is TRBJ1-5; D is perhaps TRBD1 (6 bases). V was shortened by 7 bases and J by 2 bases, with 12 bases between the two germline ends. In germline, CDR1 is MDHEN, CDR2 SYDVKM. This CDR3 is 14 amino acids long. The CDR3 loop reads CASTETGGNQPQHF. CDR3 coding DNA: TGTGCCAGCACCGAGACAGGCGGCAATCAGCCCCAGCATTTT.

The V gene is TRBV4-2, the J gene TRBJ1-2; maybe TRBD1 (6 bases). This CDR3 has 14 residues. V lost 0 bases and J lost 3, with 8 bases in between. The germline V gene encodes CDR1 LGHNA and CDR2 YNFKEQ. The DNA of the CDR3 is TGTGCCAGCAGCCAAGACAGGGGAGACTATGGCTACACCTTC. It translates to CASSQDRGDYGYTF.

The V call is TRBV5-1, the J call TRBJ2-1; 7 bases match TRBD1. Germline V lookup: CDR1 SGHRS, CDR2 YFSETQ. J lost 9 bases, V lost 0 bases, and 9 bases had no gene match. There are 15 residues in the CDR3. This CDR3 is CASSLEGRGLGEQFF. CDR3 bases: TGCGCCAGCAGCTTGGAGGGCAGGGGGTTGGGTGAGCAGTTCTTC.

CDR3 region: CATSDYREQYF. The CDR3 DNA reads as TGTGCCACCAGTGATTACCGGGAGCAGTACTTC. V and J are TRBV24-1 and TRBJ2-7; D call uncertain. The CDR3 totals 11 residues. Per germline, CDR1 KGHDR and CDR2 SFDVKD. V lost 2 bases and J lost 7, with 5 bases in between.

The J gene is TRBJ2-1, the V gene TRBV7-9; 10 nucleotides line up with TRBD2. The CDR3 is 15 residues long. Germline assignment: CDR1 SEHNR and CDR2 FQNEAQ (reference sequence). After removal of 5 bases from V and 7 bases from J, the junction contained 8 bases not matched to a gene. This chain's CDR3 is CASSPRLAGENEQFF. Here the CDR3 DNA reads TGTGCCAGCAGCCCTCGACTAGCGGGCGAGAATGAGCAGTTCTTC.

The rearrangement links TRBV5-1 to TRBJ2-5; 12 bases line up with TRBD1. V trimming: 5 bases; J trimming: 4 bases; junction bases outside the gene matches: 18. Looked up from germline, CDR1 is SGHRS and CDR2 is YFSETQ. The CDR3 has 19 residues. CDR3 bases: TGCGCCAGCAGTTGGGGACAGGGGGCGGCCTCCTCTGTGGTAGAGACCCAGTACTTC. Translation: CASSWGQGAASSVVETQYF.

The genes are TRBV4-1 and TRBJ2-5; TRBD1 agrees at 10 bases. Germline CDR1 MGHRA, CDR2 YSYEKL. The CDR3 has 18 residues. V shed 0 bases, J shed 5 bases, and the junction held 12 bases outside the gene matches. CDR3 sequence reads: CASSQERGATGGLETQYF. The DNA of the CDR3 is TGCGCCAGCAGCCAAGAGAGGGGGGCGACAGGGGGCTTGGAGACCCAGTACTTC.

The rearrangement uses TRBV18 and TRBJ1-4, with D hard to call. Deletions cut 0 bases from V and 7 bases from J, with 12 bases between. CDR1 KGHSH and CDR2 LQKENI come from the germline V gene. The CDR3 is made up of 15 amino acids. This CDR3 reads CASSPPSSESEKLFF. As DNA, the CDR3 is TGTGCCAGCTCACCACCTTCTTCTGAGAGTGAAAAACTGTTTTTT.

The gene calls are TRBV18 and TRBJ2-5, with TRBD1 matching over 7 bases. Germline V CDR1 and CDR2: KGHSH, LQKENI. The length of the CDR3 is 13 residues. V gave up 2 bases and J gave up 6 bases; unmatched junction bases: 3. DNA of the CDR3: TGTGCCAGCTCACCAAACAGGGGCCAGACCCAGTACTTC. Amino acid sequence: CASSPNRGQTQYF.

The chain couples TRBV6-2 or TRBV6-3 to TRBJ2-5; D gene uncertain. Germline V gives CDR1 MNHEY, CDR2 SVGEGT. This CDR3 has 14 amino acids. V shed 4 bases and J shed 1 base, with 10 bases lying between them. Here the CDR3 reads CASSSRSVQETQYF. The CDR3 bases are TGTGCCAGCAGTTCACGGAGCGTCCAAGAGACCCAGTACTTC.

Points on this clone: At the DNA level, this CDR3 is encoded by other sequences in the same sample as well. The chain employs TRBV5-1 and TRBJ1-2, with 8 positions matching TRBD1. In germline, CDR1 is SGHRS, CDR2 YFSETQ. The length of the CDR3 is 14 residues. The V and J ends lost 4 bases and 2 bases, in that order; junction bases with no gene match: 4. The CDR3 reads CASSAGQGNYGYTF. The CDR3, as DNA: TGCGCCAGCAGCGCCGGACAGGGAAACTATGGCTACACCTTC.

The chain joins TRBV19 to TRBJ1-2; TRBD1 is a possible D gene (5 bases). The germline gives CDR1 LNHDA, CDR2 SQIVND (reference sequence). Between the trimmed V and J ends, which lost 7 bases and 4 bases, there was a span of 13 bases. The CDR3 loop spans 13 amino acids. The CDR3 spells CASNPGNGYGYTF. CDR3 nucleotides: TGTGCCAGTAACCCAGGGAACGGCTATGGCTACACCTTC. The full variable domain, its missing parts supplied by reference TRBV19 and TRBJ1-2, is DGGITQSPKYLFRKEGQNVTLSCEQNLNHDAMYWYRQDPGQGLRLIYYSQIVNDFQKGDIAEGYSVSREKKESFPLTVTSAQKNPTAFYLCASNPGNGYGYTFGSGTRLTVV.

This chain connects TRBV29-1 to TRBJ1-2; D is possibly TRBD1 (6 bases). The CDR3 contains 12 residues. V shed 5 bases and J shed 3 bases, with 10 bases lying between them. Looked up from germline, CDR1 is SQVTM and CDR2 is ANQGSEA. The CDR3 bases are TGCAGCGTTTGGACAGCTTACTATGGCTACACCTTC. This translates into CSVWTAYYGYTF. Full variable domain (rest looked up from reference TRBV29-1 and TRBJ1-2): SAVISQKPSRDICQRGTSLTIQCQVDSQVTMMFWYRQQPGQSLTLIATANQGSEATYESGFVIDKFPISRPNLTFSTLTVSNMSPEDSSIYLCSVWTAYYGYTFGSGTRLTVV.

This chain uses TRBV7-2 with TRBJ2-5; 7 bases agree with TRBD2. The germline gives CDR1 SGHTA, CDR2 FQGNSA. With V trimmed by 5 bases and J by 7 bases, 13 bases remained unmatched. The CDR3 has 15 residues. The CDR3: CASSPRSGAKGTQYF. CDR3 coding DNA: TGTGCCAGCAGCCCGAGGAGCGGGGCAAAGGGGACCCAGTACTTC.

This clone was counted a few times. The chain recombines TRBV2 with TRBJ2-3; tentative D call: TRBD1 (5 bases). Germline assignment: CDR1 SNHLY and CDR2 FYNNEI. The V end lost 4 bases, the J end lost 5 bases, and 10 bases lay between the germline ends. CDR3 length equals 13 residues. The DNA of the CDR3 is TGTGCCAGCAGTGGGCAGGGTAAAGATACGCAGTATTTT. This sequence encodes CASSGQGKDTQYF.

This chain joins TRBV7-2 and TRBJ1-6; no firm D call. The germline gives CDR1 SGHTA, CDR2 FQGNSA. The CDR3 contains 16 residues. Trimming took 7 bases from V and 0 from J, leaving 13 bases between them. The CDR3 is CASTPGGSSYNSPLHF. The CDR3 coding sequence is TGTGCCAGCACCCCAGGAGGGAGCTCCTATAATTCACCCCTCCACTTT.

This chain joins TRBV12-3 or TRBV12-4 and TRBJ1-1; D unresolved. This CDR3 is 12 amino acids long. With 7 bases removed from V and 3 bases from J, the gap between germline ends came to 9 bases. The CDR3 DNA is TGTGCCAGCAATAGTGCGGACACTGAAGCTTTCTTT. Amino acids: CASNSADTEAFF.

This clone was counted a single time. The chain carries TRBV4-1 and TRBJ2-7, with TRBD1 identical over 9 bases. Unmatched junction bases numbered 7, after V lost 4 bases and J lost 3 bases. CDR1 is MGHRA, CDR2 YSYEKL, per germline. The CDR3 has 15 residues. This chain's CDR3 is CASSRGDRVFYEQYF. In DNA, the CDR3 is TGCGCCAGCAGCCGGGGGGACAGGGTGTTCTACGAGCAGTACTTC.

This clone was seen a few times. The rearrangement joins TRBV19 to TRBJ2-4; D possibly corresponds to TRBD2 (7 bases). V lost 4 bases and J lost 3, with 22 bases in between. There are 18 residues in the CDR3. The germline CDR1 and CDR2 sequences are LNHDA and SQIVND (reference sequence). The CDR3 region has the DNA TGTGCCAGTAGTACCTTTGGGAGGGGGGGTTTGGACAAAAACATTCAGTACTTC. Translation gives CASSTFGRGGLDKNIQYF. Filled out from reference TRBV19 and TRBJ2-4, the complete variable domain reads DGGITQSPKYLFRKEGQNVTLSCEQNLNHDAMYWYRQDPGQGLRLIYYSQIVNDFQKGDIAEGYSVSREKKESFPLTVTSAQKNPTAFYLCASSTFGRGGLDKNIQYFGAGTRLSVL.

The CDR3 DNA follows: TGTGCCAGCAGCTTAACAGGATTCACCGGGGAGCTGTTTTTT. Translating gives CASSLTGFTGELFF. The chain combines TRBV11-2 with TRBJ2-2, with D possibly matching TRBD1 (5 bases). This CDR3 has 14 residues. The germline V gene has CDR1 SGHAT and CDR2 FQNNGV. Between the trimmed V and J ends, which lost 2 bases and 4 bases, there was a span of 8 bases.

This clone was observed a few times. The chain is built from TRBV5-5 and TRBJ2-7; D perhaps matches TRBD2 (5 bases). V lost 4 bases to trimming and J lost 3 bases, with 11 bases between them. The CDR3 loop spans 13 amino acids. CDR1 SGHKS and CDR2 YYEKEE come from the germline V gene (reference sequence). The CDR3 sequence: CASSGVGVYEQYF. The CDR3 DNA sequence: TGTGCCAGCAGCGGCGTGGGAGTCTACGAGCAGTACTTC.

In DNA, the CDR3 is TGCGCCAGCAGCTCGGGACAGGTCCACAATGAGCAGTTCTTC. Translated: CASSSGQVHNEQFF. The chain has TRBV5-1 and TRBJ2-1; 8 nucleotides line up with TRBD1. The CDR3 spans 14 residues. The germline CDR1 and CDR2 sequences are SGHRS and YFSETQ. J was trimmed by 5 bases and V by 3 bases; bases with no gene match: 4.

The chain has TRBV7-3 and TRBJ2-1; TRBD2 agrees at 10 bases. The CDR3 has 18 amino acids. Germline V gene lookup returns CDR1 SGHTA and CDR2 FQGTGA. The J segment lost 4 bases and the V segment lost 1 base, leaving 10 bases of the junction unmatched. The CDR3 spells CASSLIGASGGRYNEQFF. The CDR3 DNA reads TGTGCCAGCAGCTTAATTGGAGCTAGCGGGGGCCGGTACAATGAGCAGTTCTTC.